A single T cell receptor (beta chain) is shown here with its context. Its antigen is undetermined. Unique-molecular-identifier-tagged TCR beta cDNA libraries were used. A population of 1 to 10 million T cells gave rise to around 530,000 cDNA molecules. TCRdb re-analysed the PCR reads in MiXCR, keeping a single row per CDR3 protein. The table includes 740,000 or so distinct CDR3 sequences, approximately 57% detected once. These data originate in a study of post-analysis software for immune sequencing data. Study observations and caveats: When patients were compared with controls, four or five TRBV segments were more frequent, TRBV5-6, TRBV5-1 and TRBV20-1 among them. For normalized Chao1 diversity, multiple sclerosis patients scored significantly lower than controls did.

Trimming left V 4 bases short and J 9 bases short, with 8 bases between. Germline V gene lookup returns CDR1 SGDLS and CDR2 YYNGEE. The CDR3 loop spans 11 amino acids. The TCR comes from a girl between 10 and 17 years old with multiple sclerosis. The sample consisted of blood. This sequence joins TRBV9 and TRBJ2-1; D remains unclear. CDR3 coding DNA: TGTGCCAGCAGCATACTTGGTGAGCAGTTCTTC. Its protein is CASSILGEQFF.